This T cell receptor (beta chain) was identified in a study of patients and donors after allogeneic stem cell transplantation. CDR1 and CDR2 (germline): ENHRY, SYGVKD. Trimming removed 2 bases at V and 7 bases at J, with 8 bases between. The CDR3 loop spans 12 amino acids. TCRdb ran MiXCR on the RT-PCR reads and lists one entry per CDR3 protein. The sample has fewer than 75,000 distinct CDR3 sequences, 26% seen once. The origin of this receptor is a human donor who was either an allogeneic HSCT recipient or a stem cell or donor lymphocyte infusion donor (not recorded which). It is not recorded whose cells these are; they may come from a transplant donor. This chain uses TRBV10-3 with TRBJ1-2; possibly TRBD1 for D (5 bases). The specimen was blood, either unsorted or a sorted T cell fraction (not recorded which). This CDR3 reads CAISEGASGYTF. CDR3 DNA sequence: TGTGCCATCAGTGAGGGGGCGAGTGGCTACACCTTC.